The next 6 T cell receptor beta chains were all read from a single sample in a study of shared clonotypes between healthy human individuals. This table comes from immunoSEQ multiplex PCR, and its TCRdb copy is limited to in-frame clones, with some not included. This table holds 1,400,000 or so clones, less than 99% found once. The material sequenced was naive CD4+ T cells sorted from blood. Subset reported: CD45RA+ positively selected. Receptors were obtained from a man aged 25 to 45 in good health.

The chain employs TRBV9 and TRBJ2-1; no reliable D call. In germline, CDR1 is SGDLS, CDR2 YYNGEE. The CDR3 loop spans 12 amino acids. Trimming left V 6 bases short and J 8 bases short, with 12 bases between. The CDR3 spells CASTLGGDEQFF. The DNA for the CDR3 is TGTGCCAGCACTCTGGGTGGGGATGAGCAGTTCTTC.

The V call is TRBV13, the J call TRBJ1-5, with D possibly TRBD1 on 5 matching bases. V lost 1 base and J 7 bases, leaving 14 bases between the germline ends. The CDR3 has 15 residues. The germline V gene encodes CDR1 PRHDT and CDR2 FYEKMQ (reference sequence). The CDR3 is CASSLAGVAGQPQHF. In nucleotides, the CDR3 is TGTGCCAGCAGCTTAGCGGGGGTGGCGGGGCAGCCCCAGCATTTT.

This sequence joins TRBV18 and TRBJ2-7, with TRBD2 matching over 7 bases. Germline loops: CDR1 KGHSH, CDR2 LQKENI. The CDR3 is 14 amino acids. The J segment lost 2 bases and the V segment lost 3 bases, leaving 4 bases of the junction unmatched. CDR3 amino acids: CASSPRTRTYEQYF. The CDR3, as DNA: TGTGCCAGCTCACCGCGGACTAGAACCTACGAGCAGTACTTC.

The chain couples TRBV30 to TRBJ1-1; D not certain. There are 14 residues in the CDR3. V was pared by 5 bases and J by 2 bases, with 15 bases between. In germline, CDR1 is GTSNPN, CDR2 SVGIG (reference sequence). The CDR3 sequence: CAWEIRNSNTEAFF. For the CDR3, the DNA is TGTGCCTGGGAAATTCGAAACAGTAACACTGAAGCTTTCTTT.

This clone was counted once. The V gene is TRBV28, the J gene TRBJ2-7; D is ambiguous. The germline V and J ends were trimmed by 3 bases and 1 base, with 16 bases remaining between them. The CDR3 sequence is 16 residues long. Germline loops: CDR1 MDHEN, CDR2 SYDVKM. The CDR3 DNA reads TGTGCCAGCAGTTTCTTGCAACTACTCCCTTCCTACGAGCAGTACTTC. Translation gives CASSFLQLLPSYEQYF. The entire variable domain, with the rest obtained from reference TRBV28 and TRBJ2-7, is as follows: DVKVTQSSRYLVKRTGEKVFLECVQDMDHENMFWYRQDPGLGLRLIYFSYDVKMKEKGDIPEGYSVSREKKERFSLILESASTNQTSMYLCASSFLQLLPSYEQYFGPGTRLTVT.

The chain couples TRBV18 to TRBJ2-1; 11 bases align to TRBD2. Trimming cost V 5 bases and J 6 bases; bases outside gene matches: 9. Germline V lookup: CDR1 KGHSH, CDR2 LQKENI. This CDR3 has 16 amino acids. The CDR3 DNA follows: TGTGCCAGCTCAAAAATACCGGGACTAGCGGCCAATGAGCAGTTCTTC. It specifies CASSKIPGLAANEQFF.